This TCR beta chain was found in a study of prognosis after radiotherapy for stage I lung cancer. Study context: With stereotactic body radiotherapy, no patient received any concurrent therapy. Study outcomes and limitations: Compared with a median of 10,088 beforehand, unique TCR clone counts dropped to roughly 7,400 after stereotactic body radiation therapy. Reduced Shannon entropy following stereotactic body radiation therapy was recorded in patients who developed distant metastases.

Genomic DNA was subjected to two-round multiplex PCR for amplification of TCR beta CDR3. Each TRBV and TRBJ gene had its own primer in the first PCR round. TCRdb reanalysed the multiplex PCR reads using MiXCR and keeps one entry per CDR3 protein. The sample lists 20,000 to 25,000 distinct CDR3 sequences; around two fifths were seen once. Researchers took six milliliters of peripheral blood at each of two time points. The junction had 18 bases not matched to a gene; V was cut back by 5 bases and J by 5 bases. The CDR3 loop spans 17 amino acids. The germline gives CDR1 MNHNS, CDR2 SASEGT. Concerning this clonotype: What it recognizes is unknown. Since a far larger clone is one base different, this is likely a read error. Because the CDR3 is missing its conserved closing phenylalanine or tryptophan, this is likely a read error.

Sequencing was performed on PBMCs, taken before or after stereotactic body radiation therapy (not recorded which). The TCR originated in a donor at least 50 years old with non-small cell lung cancer. The chain is built from TRBV6-1 and TRBJ2-7, with 7 positions matching TRBD2. The CDR3 bases are TGTGCCAGCAGTTACACCCTCGAGTGGAGGGGAGGGCACGAGCAGTACCTC. This codes for CASSYTLEWRGGHEQYL.